Only one count was recorded for the clone carrying this T cell receptor (beta chain). Its antigen remains unidentified. The data are from a study of T cell responses to AZD1222 COVID-19 vaccine. The study's findings and limits: All repertoire sampling was performed exclusively after the peak T cell response. Vaccine-associated CD4 TCRs ranged over spike, dominating at 160-218 and 743-854.

Germline-derived CDR1 and CDR2 are SGDLS and YYNGEE. CDR3 length: 20 residues. J was trimmed by 0 bases and V by 0 bases; bases with no gene match: 15. TCRdb keeps only in-frame clones here, not all; method: immunoSEQ multiplex PCR. The sample includes 91,000 or so clones, 90% to 95% of them seen just once. This material consisted of peripheral blood, taken 28 days after the second AZD1222 dose. The TCR comes from an adult who received the AZD1222 COVID-19 vaccine. The V and J genes are TRBV9 and TRBJ2-3; 8 nucleotides agree with TRBD2. The DNA for the CDR3 is TGTGCCAGCAGCGTAGCTCGGCGGGGGGCCTTCCCCACGAGCACAGATACGCAGTATTTT. This translates into CASSVARRGAFPTSTDTQYF.